Below, 14 T cell receptor beta chains from the same sample are listed, as sequenced in a study of PD-1 blockade in classical Hodgkin lymphoma. Profiled with immunoSEQ multiplex PCR; TCRdb holds only in-frame clones, not every one. The profile shows roughly 23,000 clones, more than 90% of them singletons. The time point here: newly diagnosed, previously untreated cHL patient sample. Magnetic depletion of unwanted cells isolated CD4+ T cells from thawed PBMCs. The specimen was CD4+ T cells from blood. The receptors were sampled from a human donor with classical Hodgkin lymphoma.

The chain joins TRBV18 to TRBJ1-2; possibly TRBD1 for D (5 bases). The germline CDR1 and CDR2 sequences are KGHSH and LQKENI. Between the trimmed V and J ends, which lost 3 bases and 4 bases, there was a span of 12 bases. This CDR3 has 14 amino acids. Here the CDR3 reads CASSPVGTVYGYTF. CDR3 bases: TGTGCCAGCTCACCCGTTGGGACTGTCTATGGCTACACCTTC.

This chain joins TRBV5-1 and TRBJ2-7, with a possible D match to TRBD2 (6 bases). Germline CDR1 and CDR2: SGHRS and YFSETQ. V was clipped by 2 bases and J by 6 bases, with 9 bases between them. CDR3 length: 12 amino acids. As DNA, the CDR3 is TGCGCCAGCAGCTTCGGAGCGGGCGAGCAGTACTTC. Residues: CASSFGAGEQYF.

This chain joins TRBV5-1 and TRBJ2-5; D gene uncertain. The V end lost 0 bases, the J end lost 0 bases, and 0 bases lay between the germline ends. There are 12 residues in the CDR3. Per germline, CDR1 SGHRS and CDR2 YFSETQ. For the CDR3, the DNA is TGCGCCAGCAGCTTGGACCAAGAGACCCAGTACTTC. Its translation: CASSLDQETQYF.

The chain is built from TRBV5-1 and TRBJ2-7; a weak D match, TRBD2 (7 bases). This CDR3 comprises 15 residues. The V end lost 6 bases, the J end lost 5 bases, and 21 bases lay between the germline ends. CDR1 and CDR2 from the germline V gene are SGHRS and YFSETQ. CDR3 in DNA: TGCGCCAGCACCCGAGGGGGGGAGGGTTTTCACGAGCAGTACTTC. It yields the protein CASTRGGEGFHEQYF. Variable domain in full (rest from reference TRBV5-1 and TRBJ2-7): KAGVTQTPRYLIKTRGQQVTLSCSPISGHRSVSWYQQTPGQGLQFLFEYFSETQRNKGNFPGRFSGRQFSNSRSEMNVSTLELGDSALYLCASTRGGEGFHEQYFGPGTRLTVT.

The chain uses TRBV10-3 and TRBJ2-7; D call uncertain. Trimming stripped 3 bases from V and 4 bases from J, with 7 bases between. Germline CDR1 ENHRY, CDR2 SYGVKD. This CDR3 spans 12 amino acids. The CDR3 is CAISEQSYEQYF. Here the CDR3 DNA reads TGTGCCATCAGTGAACAATCATACGAGCAGTACTTC.

This rearrangement joins TRBV27 to TRBJ2-1; 10 nucleotides match TRBD1. This CDR3 region has 20 residues. The germline CDR1 and CDR2 sequences are MNHEY and SMNVEV (reference sequence). The trim removed 5 bases at V and 0 bases at J, leaving 16 bases unmatched. The CDR3 bases are TGTGCCAGCAGTGACCGGGGGGTATCGGGACAGGGGCGCTCCTACAATGAGCAGTTCTTC. Its protein product is CASSDRGVSGQGRSYNEQFF.

This chain joins TRBV2 and TRBJ2-7; 9 nucleotides match TRBD1. The germline V gene has CDR1 SNHLY and CDR2 FYNNEI. The V segment lost 6 bases and the J segment 7 bases; nucleotides outside the gene matches: 4. The CDR3 is 12 residues long. The CDR3 sequence is CASSGQGREQYF. Written as DNA, the CDR3 is TGTGCCAGCAGCGGACAGGGGCGGGAGCAGTACTTC.

The rearrangement joins TRBV9 to TRBJ1-1; no clear D gene. The CDR3 is 15 amino acids. CDR1 and CDR2 from the germline V gene are SGDLS and YYNGEE. Trimming removed 4 bases from V and 6 bases from J, with 19 bases in between. As DNA, the CDR3 is TGTGCCAGCAGCCCACGAAGAGGAGGTTTGTCTGAAGCTTTCTTT. This sequence encodes CASSPRRGGLSEAFF.

V gene TRBV2 combines with J gene TRBJ1-2, with 10 nucleotides matching TRBD1. The CDR3 contains 14 residues. CDR1 and CDR2 (germline): SNHLY, FYNNEI. The trim removed 3 bases at V and 4 bases at J, leaving 2 bases unmatched. The DNA of the CDR3 is TGTGCCAGCAGTGAGACAGGGGGCGGCTATGGCTACACCTTC. Its translation is CASSETGGGYGYTF. Drawing the rest from reference TRBV2 and TRBJ1-2, the complete variable domain is EPEVTQTPSHQVTQMGQEVILRCVPISNHLYFYWYRQILGQKVEFLVSFYNNEISEKSEIFDDQFSVERPDGSNFTLKIRSTKLEDSAMYFCASSETGGGYGYTFGSGTRLTVV.

This rearrangement joins TRBV12-5 to TRBJ2-7, with 8 bases lining up with TRBD1. CDR1 and CDR2 (germline): LGHNT, FRNRAP. V lost 6 bases to trimming and J lost 5 bases; unmatched junction nucleotides: 6. This CDR3 spans 13 amino acids. This CDR3 reads CASGRDRHHEQYF. The CDR3 DNA sequence: TGTGCTAGTGGCCGGGACAGGCACCACGAGCAGTACTTC.

V and J are TRBV2 and TRBJ2-7, with D hard to call. The ends were cut back, 6 bases at V and 2 bases at J, with 8 bases in the middle. This CDR3 region has 12 residues. CDR1 SNHLY and CDR2 FYNNEI come from the germline V gene. The chain's CDR3 is CASRPVTYEQYF. Written as DNA, the CDR3 is TGTGCCAGCAGGCCGGTTACCTACGAGCAGTACTTC.

The chain employs TRBV6-1 and TRBJ1-1; D gene unclear. The ends were cut back, 4 bases at V and 1 base at J, with 7 bases in the middle. The germline gives CDR1 MNHNS, CDR2 SASEGT. The CDR3 extends over 13 amino acids. This CDR3 is CASSGYANTEAFF. In nucleotides, the CDR3 is TGTGCCAGCAGTGGTTACGCGAACACTGAAGCTTTCTTT.

This sequence joins TRBV5-8 and TRBJ1-1; D possibly corresponds to TRBD1 (6 bases). The CDR3 has 15 residues. The germline V gene has CDR1 SGHTS and CDR2 YDEGEE. Trimming took 3 bases from V and 5 from J, leaving 17 bases between them. CDR3 loop: CASSSLQGWGTEAFF. CDR3 nucleotide sequence: TGTGCCAGCAGCTCATTACAGGGCTGGGGGACTGAAGCTTTCTTT.

V is TRBV5-8 and J is TRBJ1-2, with a tentative D call TRBD1 (6 bases). The germline gives CDR1 SGHTS, CDR2 YDEGEE. This CDR3 is built from 18 residues. V lost 3 bases and J 1 base, leaving 22 bases between the germline ends. The CDR3 region has the DNA TGTGCCAGCAGCTGGAAGGACAGCACCCAGTTATATAACTATGGCTACACCTTC. Its protein is CASSWKDSTQLYNYGYTF.